This TCR beta chain was sequenced during a study of T-cell memory formation after mild COVID-19. 5'RACE, which relied on constant-segment primers, yielded TCR alpha and TCR beta cDNA libraries carrying sample barcodes and UMIs. From the 5' RACE reads, TCRdb called clonotypes with MiXCR, one entry per CDR3 protein. The sample has 450,000 to 650,000 distinct CDR3 sequences; roughly 22% are singletons. V dropped 6 bases and J dropped 6 bases, with 16 bases sitting between them. The V gene's germline CDR1 is ENHRY and CDR2 SYGVKD. This CDR3 has 14 amino acids. The TCR sequence derives from an adult woman who had mild COVID-19 (a few samples of this study predate the infection). Cell type and time point are not known. The sequenced material came from PBMCs or a T cell subset sorted from them (not recorded which). This sequence joins TRBV10-3 and TRBJ2-3; a weak D match, TRBD2 (6 bases). The DNA for the CDR3 is TGTGCCATCAGCTACACAGGAGGGGCGGATACGCAGTATTTT. It yields the protein CAISYTGGADTQYF.